Given below is one T cell receptor (beta chain) in context. What it binds is not known. The record originates from a study of glioma-infiltrating T cells after dendritic cell vaccination. Study background: Between about 2002 and 2013, patients got autologous tumor lysate-pulsed dendritic cell vaccines.

This CDR3 has 17 amino acids. The germline V gene encodes CDR1 SGHRS and CDR2 YFSETQ. The V gene lost 0 bases and the J gene lost 8 bases, with 20 bases spanning the gap. Time point meaning: after dendritic cell vaccination, including at tumor progression/relapse. Blood PBMC samples: pre-vaccination, two weeks post third vaccination, and at tumor progression. Overall study results and limits: Higher TCR clonality did not directly relate to longer survival.

Primers: 60 V beta forward and 13 J beta reverse. The assay was immunoSEQ multiplex PCR, and TCRdb's table has in-frame clones only and misses some. The sample carries tens of thousands of clones, 85% to 90% recorded once. The sequence came from a human donor with glioblastoma. The sequenced sample was blood, obtained after dendritic cell vaccination. The chain links TRBV5-1 to TRBJ1-4, with D unclear. The CDR3 is CASSLARRGIPEEKLFF. In DNA form, the CDR3 reads TGCGCCAGCAGCTTGGCCCGACGGGGTATCCCGGAGGAAAAACTGTTTTTT.